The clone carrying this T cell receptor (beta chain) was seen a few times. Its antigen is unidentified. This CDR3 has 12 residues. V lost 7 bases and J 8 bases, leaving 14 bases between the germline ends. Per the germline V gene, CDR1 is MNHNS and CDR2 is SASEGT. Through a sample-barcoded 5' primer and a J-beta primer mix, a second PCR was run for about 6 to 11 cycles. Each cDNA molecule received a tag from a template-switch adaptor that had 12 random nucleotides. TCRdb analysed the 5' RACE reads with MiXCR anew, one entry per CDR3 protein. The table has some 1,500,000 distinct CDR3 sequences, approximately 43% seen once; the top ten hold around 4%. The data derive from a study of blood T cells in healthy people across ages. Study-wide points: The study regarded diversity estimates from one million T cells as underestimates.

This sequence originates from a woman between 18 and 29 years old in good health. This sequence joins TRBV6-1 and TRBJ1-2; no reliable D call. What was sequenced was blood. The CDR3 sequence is CASTEGPGGYTF. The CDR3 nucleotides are TGTGCCAGCACCGAAGGACCAGGCGGCTACACCTTC.